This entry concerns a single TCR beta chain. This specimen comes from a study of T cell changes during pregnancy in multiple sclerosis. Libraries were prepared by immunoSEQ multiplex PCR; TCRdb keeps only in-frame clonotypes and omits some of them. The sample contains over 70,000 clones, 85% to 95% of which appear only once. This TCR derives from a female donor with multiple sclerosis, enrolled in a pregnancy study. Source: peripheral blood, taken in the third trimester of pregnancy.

The CDR3 is CASSQERVAAEAFF. The CDR3 coding sequence is TGTGCCAGCAGCCAAGAGCGGGTGGCCGCTGAAGCTTTCTTT. The gene calls are TRBV14 and TRBJ1-1; D call uncertain. V dropped 0 bases and J dropped 6 bases, with 11 bases sitting between them. CDR3 size: 14 residues. Germline assignment: CDR1 SGHDN and CDR2 FVKESK.